This note documents a single TCR beta chain sequence. This specimen comes from a study of beta chain features in type 1 diabetes. V lost 5 bases to trimming and J lost 0 bases, with 18 bases between them. The CDR3 has 17 amino acids. Germline assignment: CDR1 SEHNR and CDR2 FQNEAQ (reference sequence). Every isolated RNA sample was fully reverse transcribed, so sequencing captured expressed TCRB transcripts. Sequenced by immunoSEQ multiplex PCR; TCRdb stores in-frame clones only, minus some. The data show about 110,000 clones, 40% seen once. The rearrangement joins TRBV7-9 to TRBJ2-3; no firm D call. The specimen was stem cell memory CD4+ T cells from blood. The sequence came from a woman aged 18-29 years in good health. The CDR3 here is CASSPLTGRSSTDTQYF. The CDR3, as DNA: TGTGCCAGCAGCCCGTTGACGGGTCGATCCAGCACAGATACGCAGTATTTT.